The T cell receptor (beta chain) described here comes from a study of response to subunit inactivated influenza vaccine. Broader study findings: Researchers suggested that each seasonal influenza vaccination recruits few new T cells.

MiXCR, applied by TCRdb to the RT-PCR reads, yields one record per CDR3 protein. The sample has about 700,000 distinct CDR3 sequences, 14% seen once. On this clonotype itself: Its antigen is unidentified.

Here the sequenced sample was PBMCs from blood, taken 14 days before vaccination. This TCR came from a man aged 45-65 years who received an inactivated influenza vaccine.

CDR3 nucleotide sequence: TGTGCCAGCAGCGTAGCAGGGGGTAGCTATGGCTACACCTTC. Its translation is CASSVAGGSYGYTF. The chain has TRBV9 and TRBJ1-2; 7 bases fit TRBD1. The CDR3 contains 14 residues. The junction had 3 bases not matched to a gene; V was cut back by 0 bases and J by 4 bases. The V gene's germline CDR1 is SGDLS and CDR2 YYNGEE.